A single sample gave rise to the 26 T cell receptor beta chains below, sequenced in a study of blood T cell repertoires in COVID-19. Profiled with immunoSEQ multiplex PCR; TCRdb holds only in-frame clones, not every one. Among over 150,000 clones, approximately 90% were seen once, and the ten largest hold 1.5% to 2%. Material for sequencing was peripheral blood. The receptor source for this set is a man between 18 and 29 years old who had recovered from COVID-19.

This chain joins TRBV3-1 (or the pseudogene TRBV3-2) and TRBJ1-2; 8 nucleotides match TRBD1. Trimming removed 5 bases from V and 6 bases from J; junction bases left unmatched: 8. The CDR3 runs 14 residues. CDR1 and CDR2 from the germline V gene are LGHDT and YNNKEL (reference sequence). The CDR3 sequence: CASSTGQGMHGYTF. The CDR3 coding sequence is TGTGCCAGCAGCACTGGACAGGGAATGCATGGCTACACCTTC.

This clone showed up just once. This sequence joins TRBV9 and TRBJ2-3, with D unclear. Trimming cost V 0 bases and J 2 bases, with 10 bases left between them. The germline V gene has CDR1 SGDLS and CDR2 YYNGEE. CDR3 length: 15 amino acids. The CDR3 reads CASSVATRPTDTQYF. The DNA of the CDR3 is TGTGCCAGCAGCGTAGCTACGAGGCCCACAGATACGCAGTATTTT.

The V call is TRBV6-5, the J call TRBJ2-1, with 8 bases that match TRBD2. The germline gives CDR1 MNHEY, CDR2 SVGAGI. There are 13 residues in the CDR3. The ends lost 10 bases at V and 12 bases at J; junction bases unmatched: 14. CDR3 protein: CATWSGGPLGQFF. CDR3 coding DNA: TGTGCCACCTGGTCGGGAGGGCCGCTGGGGCAGTTCTTC.

This clone has a single count. The rearrangement uses TRBV24-1 and TRBJ2-1, with TRBD1 matching over 11 bases. The CDR3 length is 19 residues. From germline, CDR1 is KGHDR and CDR2 SFDVKD. J was trimmed by 3 bases and V by 8 bases; bases with no gene match: 17. CDR3: CATTGVGTGGLSVYNEQFF. CDR3 coding DNA: TGTGCCACCACTGGGGTGGGGACAGGGGGTCTGAGCGTCTACAATGAGCAGTTCTTC.

DNA of the CDR3: TGTGCCAGCAGCATCTTAGCGGGAGTGGTCAATGAGCAGTTCTTC. Protein product: CASSILAGVVNEQFF. The chain employs TRBV3-1 (or the pseudogene TRBV3-2) and TRBJ2-1; 9 bases match TRBD2. The CDR3 length is 15 residues. V shed 5 bases and J 6 bases; nucleotides not matched to a gene: 8. Germline V gene sequence: CDR1 LGHDT, CDR2 YNNKEL (reference sequence).

The rearrangement uses TRBV24-1 and TRBJ2-7; TRBD1 matches 8 bases. V was clipped by 3 bases and J by 3 bases; unmatched bases: 6. CDR3 length: 15 amino acids. Germline loops: CDR1 KGHDR, CDR2 SFDVKD. The CDR3 region is CATSDPGTGLYEQYF. The CDR3 DNA follows: TGTGCCACCAGTGATCCCGGGACAGGCCTCTACGAGCAGTACTTC.

The gene calls are TRBV6-5 and TRBJ1-3; D is ambiguous. Trimming shortened V by 6 bases and J by 0 bases, and 9 bases separated the two germline ends. Germline V CDR1 and CDR2: MNHEY, SVGAGI. The CDR3 consists of 14 residues. This chain's CDR3 is CASRRLHSGNTIYF. As DNA, the CDR3 is TGTGCCAGCAGGCGACTTCACTCTGGAAACACCATATATTTT.

This chain uses TRBV21-1 with TRBJ1-1; the table's D call of TRBD1 was not tested on the DNA. TRBV21-1 is classified as a pseudogene. The CDR3 covers 15 residues. This chain's CDR3 is CASSSYPGQDTEAFF. CDR3 nucleotide sequence: TGTGCCAGCAGCTCATACCCGGGACAGGACACTGAAGCTTTCTTT.

The genes are TRBV6-5 and TRBJ1-4; the D gene is possibly TRBD1 (6 bases). This CDR3 has 16 residues. The germline V gene has CDR1 MNHEY and CDR2 SVGAGI. Trimming stripped 0 bases from V and 8 bases from J, with 16 bases between. CDR3 sequence: CASSYSWGLMPEKLFF. CDR3 nucleotide sequence: TGTGCCAGCAGTTACTCGTGGGGGCTCATGCCGGAAAAACTGTTTTTT.

The chain employs TRBV5-6 and TRBJ2-5; TRBD2 matches at 10 bases. The CDR3 loop spans 17 amino acids. The V and J ends lost 1 base and 4 bases, in that order; junction bases with no gene match: 10. From germline, CDR1 is SGHDT and CDR2 YYEEEE. The CDR3 nucleotides are TGTGCCAGCAGCTTGACGGGGCAGCGGGAGGGCGGAGAGACCCAGTACTTC. It encodes CASSLTGQREGGETQYF.

This clone was seen a few times. V usage is TRBV7-6 and J usage is TRBJ2-2, with 7 bases that match TRBD2. The CDR3 extends over 15 amino acids. The junction had 7 bases not matched to a gene; V was cut back by 3 bases and J by 6 bases. In germline, CDR1 is SGHVS, CDR2 FNYEAQ. CDR3 nucleotides: TGTGCCAGCAGCTTTCTTGCGGGAGCGTCCGGGGAGCTGTTTTTT. Its protein product is CASSFLAGASGELFF.

This chain links TRBV4-2 with TRBJ1-1, with 7 nucleotides matching TRBD1. The CDR3 consists of 15 residues. The germline V gene has CDR1 LGHNA and CDR2 YNFKEQ. Trimming removed 4 bases from V and 0 bases from J; junction bases left unmatched: 5. CDR3 sequence: CASSRPGQMNTEAFF. As DNA, the CDR3 is TGTGCCAGCAGCCGACCGGGACAGATGAACACTGAAGCTTTCTTT.

The genes are TRBV4-1 and TRBJ1-5, with TRBD1 as a possible D gene (6 bases). The CDR3 consists of 14 residues. Germline V gene sequence: CDR1 MGHRA, CDR2 YSYEKL. Trimming left V 4 bases short and J 4 bases short, with 11 bases between. CDR3 bases: TGCGCCAGCAGCCCAGAGGGGGGGAATCAGCCCCAGCATTTT. This translates into CASSPEGGNQPQHF.

This sequence joins TRBV6-5 and TRBJ2-5; 9 nucleotides line up with TRBD1. Germline V gives CDR1 MNHEY, CDR2 SVGAGI. V was pared by 4 bases and J by 5 bases, with 11 bases of the junction left unmatched. The CDR3 runs 16 residues. CDR3 residues: CASSLDPGQGVETQYF. CDR3 in DNA: TGTGCCAGCAGTTTGGACCCGGGACAGGGCGTCGAGACCCAGTACTTC.

The gene calls are TRBV6-2 or TRBV6-3 and TRBJ2-5; TRBD2 is a possible D gene (5 bases). V was shortened by 2 bases and J by 4 bases, with 11 bases between the two germline ends. The CDR3 has 14 amino acids. Germline values: CDR1 MNHEY, CDR2 SVGEGT. The CDR3, as DNA: TGTGCCAGCAGTTACGGGAGAACGGCAGAGACCCAGTACTTC. Translating gives CASSYGRTAETQYF.

CDR3 nucleotide sequence: TGTGCCAGCAGCACCTCGACACTTAGTAGCAATCAGCCCCAGCATTTT. Translation gives CASSTSTLSSNQPQHF. This sequence joins TRBV5-8 and TRBJ1-5, with D hard to call. Trimming took 4 bases from V and 0 from J, leaving 14 bases between them. The CDR3 has 16 amino acids. The germline V gene has CDR1 SGHTS and CDR2 YDEGEE.

This clone was counted between two and nine times. V gene TRBV30 combines with J gene TRBJ1-5, with D maybe TRBD1 (5 bases). Germline-derived CDR1 and CDR2 are GTSNPN and SVGIG (reference sequence). The CDR3 runs 14 residues. CDR3 region: CALADTPSNQPQHF. CDR3 nucleotides: TGTGCTCTTGCGGACACCCCAAGCAATCAGCCCCAGCATTTT.

The chain couples TRBV19 to TRBJ1-4, with TRBD1 matching 10 bases. Germline assignment: CDR1 LNHDA and CDR2 SQIVND (reference sequence). CDR3 length: 14 residues. The V gene end was trimmed by 6 bases and the J gene end by 8 bases; junction bases not matched to a gene: 6. The CDR3 DNA reads as TGTGCCAGTAGCCCGGGACAGGGGAGGGAAAAACTGTTTTTT. Translation: CASSPGQGREKLFF.

This clone was seen only a few times. This sequence joins TRBV2 and TRBJ1-2; 10 nucleotides match TRBD1. With V trimmed by 5 bases and J by 6 bases, 3 bases remained unmatched. Germline-derived CDR1 and CDR2 are SNHLY and FYNNEI. The CDR3 is made up of 13 amino acids. CDR3 residues: CASSPDRGHGYTF. CDR3 nucleotides: TGTGCCAGCAGTCCTGACAGGGGGCATGGCTACACCTTC.

This chain links TRBV5-4 with TRBJ2-1; perhaps TRBD2 as D (6 bases). The CDR3 totals 16 residues. Per the germline V gene, CDR1 is SGHNT and CDR2 is YYREEE (reference sequence). Trimming cost V 0 bases and J 6 bases, with 16 bases left between them. DNA of the CDR3: TGTGCCAGCAGCTTGGGAGTGGGAGGAGGATCCAATGAGCAGTTCTTC. It translates to CASSLGVGGGSNEQFF.

This clone was found once. V and J are TRBV6-2 or TRBV6-3 and TRBJ1-1, with D perhaps TRBD1 (5 bases). Per the germline V gene, CDR1 is MNHEY and CDR2 is SVGEGT. V lost 2 bases, J lost 6 bases, and 13 bases lay in between. The CDR3 has 14 amino acids. The CDR3 coding sequence is TGTGCCAGCAGTTACGGGGTTACCAGGGCTGAAGCTTTCTTT. As protein: CASSYGVTRAEAFF.

This chain connects TRBV7-9 to TRBJ2-7; D is perhaps TRBD1 (6 bases). The CDR3 covers 14 residues. The germline V gene has CDR1 SEHNR and CDR2 FQNEAQ (reference sequence). V was pared by 1 base and J by 5 bases, with 12 bases between. The CDR3 coding sequence is TGTGCCAGCAGCTTAGGACAGGTCAGAGACGAGCAGTACTTC. It yields the protein CASSLGQVRDEQYF.

V and J are TRBV4-3 and TRBJ1-6; 10 bases match TRBD1. Germline-derived CDR1 and CDR2 are LGHNA and YSLEER. This CDR3 is 15 amino acids long. V lost 3 bases, J lost 9 bases, and 5 bases stayed unmatched. CDR3 bases: TGCGCCAGCAGCCAGACAGGGGGCCAAGGTTCACCCCTCCACTTT. Translation: CASSQTGGQGSPLHF.

The chain joins TRBV4-1 to TRBJ1-2; no clear D gene. V lost 4 bases, J lost 0 bases, and 15 bases lay in between. Germline values: CDR1 MGHRA, CDR2 YSYEKL. The length of the CDR3 is 16 residues. The CDR3 DNA sequence: TGCGCCAGCAGCCCTTACGGGAGGACGCCTAACTATGGCTACACCTTC. It is translated as CASSPYGRTPNYGYTF.

This clone appeared a single time. The chain joins TRBV27 to TRBJ1-3; unclear D gene. With 0 bases removed from V and 9 bases from J, the gap between germline ends came to 12 bases. Germline CDR1 and CDR2: MNHEY and SMNVEV (reference sequence). There are 14 residues in the CDR3. CDR3 nucleotide sequence: TGTGCCAGCAGTTTATCGCGGGGTAGAGGCACCATATATTTT. Residues: CASSLSRGRGTIYF.

The genes are TRBV11-2 and TRBJ2-7; D is perhaps TRBD1 (5 bases). The CDR3 is made up of 12 amino acids. Germline assignment: CDR1 SGHAT and CDR2 FQNNGV. V dropped 6 bases and J dropped 7 bases, with 13 bases sitting between them. The CDR3 bases are TGTGCCAGCAGTTCGACAGTGTGGGAGCAGTACTTC. Translating gives CASSSTVWEQYF.